The sequence of this T cell receptor (beta chain) was determined in a study of blood T cell repertoires in COVID-19. At the level of the study: From the United States, Italy and Spain came samples of acute and convalescent COVID-19.

In terms of age and location, participants ranged from roughly 18 to 90 years and lived in about 25 US areas. Each participant's cohort was designated according to participant-reported clinical history. Cohort 3 recovered donors had two negative PCRs, clearance, or symptom resolution. The V gene's germline CDR1 is MDHEN and CDR2 SYDVKM. J was trimmed by 0 bases and V by 0 bases; bases with no gene match: 0. The CDR3 extends over 16 amino acids. The assay was immunoSEQ multiplex PCR, and TCRdb's table has in-frame clones only and misses some. The sample includes around 480,000 clones, around 90% of them seen just once.

The clonotype was recovered from a young woman who had recovered from COVID-19. V and J are TRBV28 and TRBJ2-5; 11 bases line up with TRBD2. The sample taken for sequencing was PBMCs or T cells enriched from blood (not recorded which). Here the CDR3 reads CASSLWTSGDQETQYF. Written as DNA, the CDR3 is TGTGCCAGCAGTTTATGGACTAGCGGGGACCAAGAGACCCAGTACTTC. Full variable domain (rest looked up from reference TRBV28 and TRBJ2-5): DVKVTQSSRYLVKRTGEKVFLECVQDMDHENMFWYRQDPGLGLRLIYFSYDVKMKEKGDIPEGYSVSREKKERFSLILESASTNQTSMYLCASSLWTSGDQETQYFGPGTRLLVL.